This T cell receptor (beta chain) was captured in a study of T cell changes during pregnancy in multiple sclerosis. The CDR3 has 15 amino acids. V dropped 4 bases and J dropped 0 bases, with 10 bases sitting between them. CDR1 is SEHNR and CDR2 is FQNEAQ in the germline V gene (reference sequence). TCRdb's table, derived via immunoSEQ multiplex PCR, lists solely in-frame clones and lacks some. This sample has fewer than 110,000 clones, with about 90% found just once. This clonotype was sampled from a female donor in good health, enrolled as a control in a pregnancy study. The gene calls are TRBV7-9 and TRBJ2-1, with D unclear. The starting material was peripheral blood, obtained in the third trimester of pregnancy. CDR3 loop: CASSYSLNSYNEQFF. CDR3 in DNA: TGTGCCAGCAGCTACAGCTTAAACTCCTACAATGAGCAGTTCTTC. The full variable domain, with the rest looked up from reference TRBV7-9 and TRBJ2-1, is DTGVSQNPRHKITKRGQNVTFRCDPISEHNRLYWYRQTLGQGPEFLTYFQNEAQLEKSRLLSDRFSAERPKGSFSTLEIQRTEQGDSAMYLCASSYSLNSYNEQFFGPGTRLTVL.